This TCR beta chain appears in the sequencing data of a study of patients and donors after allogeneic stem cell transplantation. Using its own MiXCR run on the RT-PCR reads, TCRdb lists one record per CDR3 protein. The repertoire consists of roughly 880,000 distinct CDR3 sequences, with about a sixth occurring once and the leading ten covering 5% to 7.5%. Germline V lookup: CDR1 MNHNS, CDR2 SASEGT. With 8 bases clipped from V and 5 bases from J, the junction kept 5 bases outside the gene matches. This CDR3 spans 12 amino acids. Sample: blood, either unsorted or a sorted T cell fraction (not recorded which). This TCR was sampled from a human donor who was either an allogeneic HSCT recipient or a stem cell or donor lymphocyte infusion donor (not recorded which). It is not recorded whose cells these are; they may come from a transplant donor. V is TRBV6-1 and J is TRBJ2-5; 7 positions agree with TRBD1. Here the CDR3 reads CASLDRVETQYF. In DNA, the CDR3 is TGTGCCAGCCTAGACAGGGTGGAGACCCAGTACTTC.